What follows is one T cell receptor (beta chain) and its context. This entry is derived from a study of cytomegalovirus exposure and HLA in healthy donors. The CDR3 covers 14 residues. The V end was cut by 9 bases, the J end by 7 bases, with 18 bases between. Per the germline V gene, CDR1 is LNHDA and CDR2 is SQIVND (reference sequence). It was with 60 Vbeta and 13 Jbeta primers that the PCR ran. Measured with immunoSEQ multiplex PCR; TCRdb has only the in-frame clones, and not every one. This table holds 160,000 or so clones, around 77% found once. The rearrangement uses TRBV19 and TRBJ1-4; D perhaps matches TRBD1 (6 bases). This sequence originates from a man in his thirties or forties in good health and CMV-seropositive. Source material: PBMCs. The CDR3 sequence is CASGPQGGGEKLFF. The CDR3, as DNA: TGTGCCAGCGGGCCCCAGGGAGGGGGTGAAAAACTGTTTTTT.